This TCR beta chain was identified in a study of blood T cells in healthy people across ages. General observations from the study: Both naive CD4+ cell counts and diversity were greater in long-lived donors than in aged donors.

This clonotype has just a few counts. As yet, its antigen is unknown. This CDR3 fails to terminate in the conserved phenylalanine or tryptophan, so it likely reflects a read error. Primers used in a second PCR of roughly 7 to 12 cycles were a sample-barcoded 5' primer and a J-beta primer mix. With 12 random nucleotides, a template-switch adaptor tagged each individual cDNA molecule. From the 5' RACE reads, TCRdb called clonotypes with MiXCR, one entry per CDR3 protein. The table lists over 700,000 distinct CDR3 sequences, 20% to 25% of them singletons. The CDR3 is 13 amino acids. Germline loops: CDR1 MNHEY, CDR2 SVGEGT. These data are also associated with another study on T cells of mothers and their children. That source notes: Overlap in related mother-child pairs always slightly exceeded unrelated pairs, never significantly.

This TCR was sampled from a boy between 10 and 17 years old in good health. The chain is built from TRBV6-2 or TRBV6-3 and TRBJ2-1; TRBD2 matches at 8 bases. Near its end, the DNA agrees better with TRBJ2-7, so the J call may be wrong. Sequenced: blood. The CDR3 sequence: CASNSGNSHEQYL. The CDR3, as DNA: TGTGCCAGCAATAGCGGGAATTCCCACGAGCAGTACCTC.